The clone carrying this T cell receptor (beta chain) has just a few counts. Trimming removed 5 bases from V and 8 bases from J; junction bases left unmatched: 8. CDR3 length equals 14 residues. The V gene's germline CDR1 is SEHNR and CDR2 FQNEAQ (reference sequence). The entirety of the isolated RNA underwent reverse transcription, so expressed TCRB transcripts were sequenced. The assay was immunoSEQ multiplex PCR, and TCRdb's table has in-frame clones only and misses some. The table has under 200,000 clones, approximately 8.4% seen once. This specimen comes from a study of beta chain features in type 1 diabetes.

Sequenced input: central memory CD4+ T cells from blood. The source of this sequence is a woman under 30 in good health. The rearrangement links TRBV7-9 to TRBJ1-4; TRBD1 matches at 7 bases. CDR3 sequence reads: CASSPRDSIEKLFF. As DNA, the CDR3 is TGTGCCAGCAGCCCTCGGGACAGCATAGAAAAACTGTTTTTT.